This T cell receptor beta chain stems from a study of cytomegalovirus exposure and HLA in healthy donors. Each of the donors was a healthy bone marrow donor. Though probably carrying unrecorded immune exposures, donors were nominally healthy at sampling. Amplification used 60 Vbeta primers and 13 Jbeta primers. Repertoires were generated with immunoSEQ multiplex PCR, while TCRdb's copy carries only in-frame clones and drops some. The sample gives over 75,000 clones, more than 60% of which show up once; 16% is in the top ten. V gave up 1 base and J gave up 5 bases, with 11 bases separating them. The CDR3 has 14 residues. Per germline, CDR1 SGHAT and CDR2 FQNNGV.

The source of this sequence is a man aged 55 to 70 in good health and CMV-seropositive. The V call is TRBV11-2, the J call TRBJ2-5; D uncertain. The sample consisted of PBMCs. This CDR3 is CASSLAQPQETQYF. The CDR3 DNA follows: TGTGCCAGCAGCTTAGCACAGCCCCAGGAGACCCAGTACTTC.